This T cell receptor (beta chain) is from a study of blood T cell repertoires in COVID-19. Here immunoSEQ multiplex PCR was the method, and the copy in TCRdb shows in-frame clones only, minus some. The sample lists 55,000 to 80,000 clones; roughly 89% were seen once. The V segment lost 1 base and the J segment 5 bases; nucleotides outside the gene matches: 6. Germline V gives CDR1 SGHRS, CDR2 YFSETQ. This CDR3 has 15 residues. V and J are TRBV5-1 and TRBJ2-3; the match to TRBD1 covers 8 bases. Sequencing used peripheral blood. The TCR was taken from a man aged 50-60 years with active COVID-19. The CDR3 reads CASSLSGQGIDTQYF. The DNA for the CDR3 is TGCGCCAGCAGCTTGTCCGGACAGGGTATAGATACGCAGTATTTT.